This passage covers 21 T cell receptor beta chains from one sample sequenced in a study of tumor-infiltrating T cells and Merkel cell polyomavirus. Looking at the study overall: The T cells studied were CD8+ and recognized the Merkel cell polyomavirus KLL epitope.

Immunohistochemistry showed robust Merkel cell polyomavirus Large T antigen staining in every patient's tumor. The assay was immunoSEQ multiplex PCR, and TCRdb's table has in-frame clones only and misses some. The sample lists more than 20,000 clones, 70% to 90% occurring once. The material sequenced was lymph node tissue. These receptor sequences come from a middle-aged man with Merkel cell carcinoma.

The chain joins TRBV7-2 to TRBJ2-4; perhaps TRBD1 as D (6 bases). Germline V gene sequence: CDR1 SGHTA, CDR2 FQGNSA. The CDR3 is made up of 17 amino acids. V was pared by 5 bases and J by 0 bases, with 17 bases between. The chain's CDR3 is CASSRPGQSLAKNIQYF. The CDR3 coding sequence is TGTGCCAGCAGCCGTCCGGGACAATCCCTAGCCAAAAACATTCAGTACTTC.

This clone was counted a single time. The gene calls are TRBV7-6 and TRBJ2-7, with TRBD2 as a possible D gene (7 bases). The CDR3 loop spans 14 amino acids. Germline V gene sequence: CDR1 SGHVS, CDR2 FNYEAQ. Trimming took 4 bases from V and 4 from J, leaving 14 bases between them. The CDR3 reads CASSSGEGVYEQYF. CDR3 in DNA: TGTGCCAGCAGCTCAGGGGAGGGGGTTTACGAGCAGTACTTC. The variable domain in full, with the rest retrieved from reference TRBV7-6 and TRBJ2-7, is GAGVSQSPRYKVTKRGQDVALRCDPISGHVSLYWYRQALGQGPEFLTYFNYEAQQDKSGLPNDRFSAERPEGSISTLTIQRTEQRDSAMYRCASSSGEGVYEQYFGPGTRLTVT.

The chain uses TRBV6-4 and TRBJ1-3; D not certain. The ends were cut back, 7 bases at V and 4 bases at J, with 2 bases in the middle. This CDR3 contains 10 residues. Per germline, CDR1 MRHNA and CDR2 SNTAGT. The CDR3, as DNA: TGTGCCAGCACGGGAAACACCATATATTTT. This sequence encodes CASTGNTIYF.

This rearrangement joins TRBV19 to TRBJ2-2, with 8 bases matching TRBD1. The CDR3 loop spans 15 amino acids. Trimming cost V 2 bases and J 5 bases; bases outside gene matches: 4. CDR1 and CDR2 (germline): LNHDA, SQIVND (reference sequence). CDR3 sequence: CASSITQGATGELFF. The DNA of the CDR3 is TGTGCCAGTAGTATAACTCAGGGGGCAACCGGGGAGCTGTTTTTT.

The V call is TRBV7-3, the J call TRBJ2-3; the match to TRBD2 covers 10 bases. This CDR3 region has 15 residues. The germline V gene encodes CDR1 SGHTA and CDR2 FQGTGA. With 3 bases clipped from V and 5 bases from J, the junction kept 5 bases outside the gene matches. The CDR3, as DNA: TGTGCCAGCAGCTTCTTAGCGGGAGGAGGAGATACGCAGTATTTT. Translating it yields CASSFLAGGGDTQYF.

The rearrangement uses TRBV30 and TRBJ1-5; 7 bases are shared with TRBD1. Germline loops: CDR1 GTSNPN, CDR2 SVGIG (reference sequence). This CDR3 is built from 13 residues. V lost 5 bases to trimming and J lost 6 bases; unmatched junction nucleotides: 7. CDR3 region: CAWSTGVAQPQHF. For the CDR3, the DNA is TGTGCCTGGTCTACAGGGGTAGCTCAGCCCCAGCATTTT. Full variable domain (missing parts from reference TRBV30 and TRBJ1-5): SQTIHQWPATLVQPVGSPLSLECTVEGTSNPNLYWYRQAAGRGLQLLFYSVGIGQISSEVPQNLSASRPQDRQFILSSKKLLLSDSGFYLCAWSTGVAQPQHFGDGTRLSIL.

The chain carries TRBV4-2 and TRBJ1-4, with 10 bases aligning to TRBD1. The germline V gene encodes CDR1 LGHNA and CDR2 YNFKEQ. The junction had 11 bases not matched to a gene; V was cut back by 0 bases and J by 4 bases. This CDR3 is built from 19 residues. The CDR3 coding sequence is TGTGCCAGCAGCCAAGATAGTAGGACAGGGGGTAACTTTAATGAAAAACTGTTTTTT. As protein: CASSQDSRTGGNFNEKLFF.

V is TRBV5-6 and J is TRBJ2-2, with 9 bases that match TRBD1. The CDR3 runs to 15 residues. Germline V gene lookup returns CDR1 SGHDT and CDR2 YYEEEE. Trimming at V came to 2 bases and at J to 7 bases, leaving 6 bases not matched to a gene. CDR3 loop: CASSFYRGRNGELFF. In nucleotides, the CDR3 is TGTGCCAGCAGCTTTTACAGGGGGCGAAACGGGGAGCTGTTTTTT.

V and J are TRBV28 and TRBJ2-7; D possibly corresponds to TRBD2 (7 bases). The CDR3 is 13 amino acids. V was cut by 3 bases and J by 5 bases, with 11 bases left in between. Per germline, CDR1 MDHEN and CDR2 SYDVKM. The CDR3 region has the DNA TGTGCCAGCAGTTTCCCCGGGGGGCACGAGCAGTACTTC. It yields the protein CASSFPGGHEQYF. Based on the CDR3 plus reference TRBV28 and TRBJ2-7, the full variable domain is DVKVTQSSRYLVKRTGEKVFLECVQDMDHENMFWYRQDPGLGLRLIYFSYDVKMKEKGDIPEGYSVSREKKERFSLILESASTNQTSMYLCASSFPGGHEQYFGPGTRLTVT.

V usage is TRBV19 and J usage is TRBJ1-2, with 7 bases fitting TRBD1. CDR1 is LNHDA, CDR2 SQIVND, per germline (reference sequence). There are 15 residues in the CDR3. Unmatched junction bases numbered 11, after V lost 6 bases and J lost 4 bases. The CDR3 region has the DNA TGTGCCAGTAGGCACCCCCCGGCAGGGGGCTATGGCTACACCTTC. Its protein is CASRHPPAGGYGYTF.

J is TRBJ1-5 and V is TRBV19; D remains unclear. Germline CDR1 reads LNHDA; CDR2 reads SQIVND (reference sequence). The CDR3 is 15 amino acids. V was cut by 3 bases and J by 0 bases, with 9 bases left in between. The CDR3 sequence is CASSIGDGSNQPQHF. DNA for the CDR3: TGTGCCAGTAGTATCGGTGATGGTAGCAATCAGCCCCAGCATTTT. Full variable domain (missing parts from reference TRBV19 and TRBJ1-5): DGGITQSPKYLFRKEGQNVTLSCEQNLNHDAMYWYRQDPGQGLRLIYYSQIVNDFQKGDIAEGYSVSREKKESFPLTVTSAQKNPTAFYLCASSIGDGSNQPQHFGDGTRLSIL.

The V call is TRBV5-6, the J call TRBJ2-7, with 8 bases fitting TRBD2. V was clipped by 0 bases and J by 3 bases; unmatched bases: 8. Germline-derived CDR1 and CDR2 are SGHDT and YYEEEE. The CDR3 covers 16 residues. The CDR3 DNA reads TGTGCCAGCAGCTTGGCGAGAGCGGGAGAAAACTACGAGCAGTACTTC. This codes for CASSLARAGENYEQYF.

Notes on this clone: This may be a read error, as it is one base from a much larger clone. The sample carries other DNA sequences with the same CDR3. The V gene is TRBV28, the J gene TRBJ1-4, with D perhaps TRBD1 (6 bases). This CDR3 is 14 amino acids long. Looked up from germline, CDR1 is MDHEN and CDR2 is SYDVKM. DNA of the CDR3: TGTGCCAGCAGTCAGGGGAGTACTAATGAAAAACTGTTCTTT. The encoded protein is CASSQGSTNEKLFF.

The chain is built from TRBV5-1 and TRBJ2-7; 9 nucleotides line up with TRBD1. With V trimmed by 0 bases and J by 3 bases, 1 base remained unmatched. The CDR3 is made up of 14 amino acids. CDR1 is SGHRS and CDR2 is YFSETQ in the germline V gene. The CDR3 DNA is TGCGCCAGCAGCTTGGAGGGACAGGGCTACGAGCAGTACTTC. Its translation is CASSLEGQGYEQYF.

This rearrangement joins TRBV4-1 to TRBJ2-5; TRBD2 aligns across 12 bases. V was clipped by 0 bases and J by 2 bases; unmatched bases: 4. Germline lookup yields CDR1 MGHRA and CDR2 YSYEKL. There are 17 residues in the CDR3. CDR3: CASSQDPLAGGQETQYF. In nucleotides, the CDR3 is TGCGCCAGCAGCCAAGACCCCCTAGCGGGGGGGCAAGAGACCCAGTACTTC.

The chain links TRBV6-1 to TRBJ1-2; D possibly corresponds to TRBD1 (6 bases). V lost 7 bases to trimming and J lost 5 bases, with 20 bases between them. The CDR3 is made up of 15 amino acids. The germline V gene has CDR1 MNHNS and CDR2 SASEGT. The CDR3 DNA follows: TGTGCCAGCACCCTCGGCGGGGGGCGCAGGTATGGCTACACCTTC. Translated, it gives CASTLGGGRRYGYTF.

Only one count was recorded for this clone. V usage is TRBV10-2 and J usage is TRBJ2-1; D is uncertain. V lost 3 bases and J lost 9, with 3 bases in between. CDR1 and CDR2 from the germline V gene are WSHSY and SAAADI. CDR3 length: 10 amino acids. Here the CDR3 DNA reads TGCGCCAGCAGTGACGGTGAGCAGTTCTTC. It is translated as CASSDGEQFF.

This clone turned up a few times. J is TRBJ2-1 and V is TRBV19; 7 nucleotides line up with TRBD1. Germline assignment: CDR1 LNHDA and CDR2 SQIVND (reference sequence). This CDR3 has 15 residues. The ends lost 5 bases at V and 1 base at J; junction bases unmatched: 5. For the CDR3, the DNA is TGTGCCAGTAGTCAAGGGGGACAGTCCTACAATGAGCAGTTCTTC. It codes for CASSQGGQSYNEQFF. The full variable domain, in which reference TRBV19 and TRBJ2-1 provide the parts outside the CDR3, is DGGITQSPKYLFRKEGQNVTLSCEQNLNHDAMYWYRQDPGQGLRLIYYSQIVNDFQKGDIAEGYSVSREKKESFPLTVTSAQKNPTAFYLCASSQGGQSYNEQFFGPGTRLTVL.

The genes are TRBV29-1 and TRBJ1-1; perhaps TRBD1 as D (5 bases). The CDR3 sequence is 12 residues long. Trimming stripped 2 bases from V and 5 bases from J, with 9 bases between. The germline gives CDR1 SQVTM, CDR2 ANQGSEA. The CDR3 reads CSVERAGTEAFF. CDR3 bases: TGCAGCGTTGAACGGGCAGGGACTGAAGCTTTCTTT.

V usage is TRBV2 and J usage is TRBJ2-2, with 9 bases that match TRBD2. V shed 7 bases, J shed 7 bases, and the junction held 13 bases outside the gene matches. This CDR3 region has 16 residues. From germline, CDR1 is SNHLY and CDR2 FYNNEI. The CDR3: CASTPRTSGSVGELFF. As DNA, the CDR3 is TGTGCCAGCACCCCCCGCACTAGCGGGTCTGTCGGGGAGCTGTTTTTT.

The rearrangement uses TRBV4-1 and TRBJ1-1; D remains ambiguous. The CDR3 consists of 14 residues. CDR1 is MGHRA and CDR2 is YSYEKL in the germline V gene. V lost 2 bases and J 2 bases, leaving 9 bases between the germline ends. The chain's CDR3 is CASSQPLINTEAFF. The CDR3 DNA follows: TGCGCCAGCAGCCAACCCCTAATTAACACTGAAGCTTTCTTT.